Described below is a single T cell receptor beta chain sequence and its context. Its antigen is currently unknown. This sample was taken from a study of a mutant IDH1 vaccine in newly diagnosed glioma. Study-wide context: The first vaccination came 4-6 weeks after radiotherapy alone, or with temozolomide cycles.

This CDR3 is 12 amino acids long. Trimming shortened V by 0 bases and J by 10 bases, and 10 bases separated the two germline ends. Germline V CDR1 and CDR2: SQVTM, ANQGSEA. The data were produced by immunoSEQ multiplex PCR, yet TCRdb's version contains in-frame clones alone and is incomplete. The repertoire holds 50,000 to 75,000 clones, roughly 74% seen once, with roughly 4.3% in the top ten. Time point given: week 35, safety follow-up. Vaccine doses each comprised 300 ug of mutant IDH1 20-mer peptide, with topical imiquimod. This chain joins TRBV29-1 and TRBJ2-1; D possibly corresponds to TRBD1 (5 bases). Sequencing was performed on PBMCs, taken from a glioma patient whose treatment included an IDH1 peptide vaccine. This clonotype was sampled from a man aged 45-65 years with glioma. As DNA, the CDR3 is TGCAGCGTTGAAGATATTGGGGCGGAGCAGTTCTTC. Residues: CSVEDIGAEQFF.